The 9 T cell receptor beta chains below come from one sample, sequenced in a study of cytomegalovirus exposure and HLA in healthy donors. PCR primers comprised 60 Vbeta and 13 Jbeta primers. Sequencing was performed with immunoSEQ multiplex PCR; in TCRdb, only in-frame clones are kept and a portion is missing. Of 150,000 to 200,000 clones in the sample, approximately 82% were seen once. Input material: PBMCs. These receptors were obtained from a male donor in good health and CMV-seronegative.

The V gene is TRBV6-1, the J gene TRBJ2-7; D perhaps matches TRBD1 (6 bases). This CDR3 has 15 amino acids. The V gene's germline CDR1 is MNHNS and CDR2 SASEGT. V dropped 7 bases and J dropped 1 base, with 17 bases sitting between them. For the CDR3, the DNA is TGTGCCAGCATCGAAAGGTTAGGGGGATCCTACGAGCAGTACTTC. It specifies CASIERLGGSYEQYF.

The chain carries TRBV7-8 and TRBJ2-7; a possible D gene is TRBD1 (8 bases). Trimming took off 3 bases at V and 3 bases at J, with 33 bases between the two ends. Germline V CDR1 and CDR2: SGHVS, FQNEAQ. The CDR3 consists of 21 residues. The CDR3: CASSFGRAKPGQASSIYEQYF. CDR3 DNA sequence: TGTGCCAGCAGCTTTGGGAGGGCCAAACCGGGACAGGCCTCTTCTATCTACGAGCAGTACTTC.

This clone was found a few times. The chain couples TRBV7-8 to TRBJ1-1; D is uncertain. Germline CDR1 SGHVS, CDR2 FQNEAQ. The CDR3 loop spans 13 amino acids. V dropped 5 bases and J dropped 3 bases, with 10 bases sitting between them. Here the CDR3 DNA reads TGTGCCAGCAGCCAAGCGGAGTACACTGAAGCTTTCTTT. Its protein is CASSQAEYTEAFF.

The chain carries TRBV19 and TRBJ2-7; D remains ambiguous. This CDR3 contains 14 residues. Germline values: CDR1 LNHDA, CDR2 SQIVND (reference sequence). Trimming removed 1 base at V and 0 bases at J, with 7 bases between. As DNA, the CDR3 is TGTGCCAGTAGTATAGTTTACAGCTCCTACGAGCAGTACTTC. Its protein is CASSIVYSSYEQYF. The variable domain in full, completed from reference TRBV19 and TRBJ2-7, reads DGGITQSPKYLFRKEGQNVTLSCEQNLNHDAMYWYRQDPGQGLRLIYYSQIVNDFQKGDIAEGYSVSREKKESFPLTVTSAQKNPTAFYLCASSIVYSSYEQYFGPGTRLTVT.

The chain combines TRBV19 with TRBJ1-2; 7 bases agree with TRBD1. V lost 4 bases and J lost 8; bases outside the gene matches: 7. CDR1 and CDR2 (germline): LNHDA, SQIVND (reference sequence). This CDR3 comprises 13 residues. CDR3 DNA sequence: TGTGCCAGTAGTACCTTCACAGGGGACGGCTACACCTTC. Translated: CASSTFTGDGYTF.

The rearrangement links TRBV28 to TRBJ2-3; D is perhaps TRBD1 (6 bases). Germline V gives CDR1 MDHEN, CDR2 SYDVKM. The V gene lost 7 bases and the J gene lost 1 base, with 15 bases spanning the gap. The CDR3 runs 15 residues. The CDR3 sequence is CASNPAAGGTDTQYF. The CDR3 nucleotides are TGTGCCAGCAACCCGGCGGCAGGGGGCACAGATACGCAGTATTTT.

The rearrangement joins TRBV6-1 to TRBJ1-2, with 7 bases that match TRBD1. The CDR3 totals 13 residues. Looked up from germline, CDR1 is MNHNS and CDR2 is SASEGT. J was trimmed by 4 bases and V by 3 bases; bases with no gene match: 2. The CDR3 is CASSDRDSYGYTF. The CDR3 DNA reads TGTGCCAGCAGTGACCGGGACAGCTATGGCTACACCTTC.

The chain recombines TRBV11-2 with TRBJ2-3; 7 bases match TRBD2. This CDR3 has 14 amino acids. V lost 11 bases to trimming and J lost 5 bases; unmatched junction nucleotides: 13. CDR1 is SGHAT, CDR2 FQNNGV, per germline. For the CDR3, the DNA is TGTGCCGTCCGGGCAGCGGGGCCGGGAGATACGCAGTATTTT. It translates to CAVRAAGPGDTQYF.

The rearrangement joins TRBV6-1 to TRBJ2-5, with 8 bases aligning to TRBD2. Germline values: CDR1 MNHNS, CDR2 SASEGT. The CDR3 spans 12 residues. Trimming at V came to 10 bases and at J to 5 bases, leaving 6 bases not matched to a gene. The CDR3 spells CAIRGGRETQYF. As DNA, the CDR3 is TGTGCCATCCGGGGGGGCAGGGAGACCCAGTACTTC.